This is a list of T cell receptor beta chains from one sample in a study of blood T cells in healthy people across ages. MiXCR, applied by TCRdb to the 5' RACE reads, yields one record per CDR3 protein. The sample lists about 650,000 distinct CDR3 sequences; roughly 30% were seen once. The source material was blood. The source of these receptors is an elderly woman in good health. CDR3s include the opening cysteine and the closing phenylalanine or tryptophan. Each record gives: V gene, J gene, D gene, clone size, CDR3 DNA, CDR3 protein. A D gene is named only where the DNA matches it firmly. Clone size is not always given. Where it is, it says once, few, many or a class for expanded clones.

>TRBV5-1|TRBJ2-1|-|many
TGCGCCAGCACCTTCGGGGGGCTTCGCTCCTACAATGAGCAGTTCTTC
CASTFGGLRSYNEQFF
>TRBV7-8|TRBJ2-7|-|many
TGTGCCAGCAGCCACGGGGCTGGCTACGAGCAGTACTTC
CASSHGAGYEQYF
>TRBV7-9|TRBJ2-7|TRBD1|many
TGTGCCAGCAGCTTAGTAGGGGACAGGGGTCGAAGCTCCTACGAGCAGTACTTC
CASSLVGDRGRSSYEQYF
>TRBV7-2|TRBJ2-7|-|-
TGTGCCAGCAGCGCTGGGGGCTTCTCCTACGAGCAGTACTTC
CASSAGGFSYEQYF
>TRBV7-3|TRBJ1-1|TRBD1|-
TGTGCCAGCAGCTTAAGTAGACAGGGTGTAGCTTTCTTT
CASSLSRQGVAFF
>TRBV11-2|TRBJ2-7|TRBD2|many
TGTGCCAGCAGCTTAGTTCTGCGGGGGGCCTACGAGCAGTACTTC
CASSLVLRGAYEQYF
>TRBV12-3/TRBV12-4|TRBJ1-5|-|-
TGTGCCAGCAGGGGGGAATTCAGCAATCAGCCCCAGCATTTT
CASRGEFSNQPQHF
>TRBV6-2/TRBV6-3|TRBJ2-7|-|many
TGTGCCAGCAGTTTTCCCGGGATGCGCTACGAGCAGTACTTC
CASSFPGMRYEQYF
>TRBV6-6|TRBJ1-3|-|few
TGTGCCAGCAGTCCTAAAGGTGGAAACACCATATATTTT
CASSPKGGNTIYF
>TRBV6-2/TRBV6-3|TRBJ2-5|TRBD2|many
TGTGCCAGCAGTTACCCCGGGACTAGCTTGGAGACCCAGTACTTC
CASSYPGTSLETQYF
>TRBV29-1|TRBJ2-4|TRBD2|many
TGCAGCGCTTCCTTTGAGCGGGGAGACATTCAGTACTTC
CSASFERGDIQYF
>TRBV5-1|TRBJ2-3|TRBD2|few
TGCGCCAGCAGCCCCAATCTTGGCGGGGGGGCCGCCGGCACAGATACGCAGTATTTT
CASSPNLGGGAAGTDTQYF
>TRBV6-6|TRBJ1-6|-|many
TGTGCCAGCAGTTACTTCCGGGCCTTGAATTCACCCCTCCACTTT
CASSYFRALNSPLHF
>TRBV5-1|TRBJ1-2|-|-
TGCGCCAGCAGCTTAGCCGGGGACAATTTAGGCTACACCTTC
CASSLAGDNLGYTF
>TRBV18|TRBJ1-2|TRBD1|-
TGTGCCAGCTCAGAATCTAGGACAGGGGATCCGTATGGCTACACCTTC
CASSESRTGDPYGYTF
>TRBV7-9|TRBJ2-1|TRBD2|-
TGTGCCAGCAGCTTACTTACCGGGACTAGCGGGGGCGATGAGCAGTTCTTC
CASSLLTGTSGGDEQFF
>TRBV7-6|TRBJ2-6|-|-
TGTGCCAGCAGCTCAGAAGCCGGGAATGGGGCCAACGTCCTGACTTTC
CASSSEAGNGANVLTF
>TRBV14|TRBJ1-6|-|once
TGTGCCAGCCGGCTCGGCGGAAATTCACCCCTCCACTTT
CASRLGGNSPLHF
>TRBV7-3|TRBJ2-7|TRBD1|many
TGTGCCAGCAGCTTAACGTCAGGACAGGGAAAGAACGAGCAGTACTTC
CASSLTSGQGKNEQYF
>TRBV30|TRBJ2-7|-|many
TGTGCCTGGAGCGCACCCACCTCCTACGAGCAGTACTTC
CAWSAPTSYEQYF
>TRBV30|TRBJ2-5|-|many
TGTGCCGGGACCCGGGACTCTGAGACCCAGTACTTC
CAGTRDSETQYF
>TRBV7-2|TRBJ2-5|TRBD2|many
TGTGCCAGCAGCGGGACTAGTGGAAAGACCCAGTACTTC
CASSGTSGKTQYF